The 27 T cell receptor beta chains below come from one sample, sequenced in a study of cytomegalovirus exposure and HLA in healthy donors. With 60 Vbeta and 13 Jbeta primers, the PCR was carried out. Libraries were prepared by immunoSEQ multiplex PCR; TCRdb keeps only in-frame clonotypes and omits some of them. The data contain fewer than 250,000 clones, approximately 86% of them singletons. The sequencing sample was made of PBMCs. The receptors originated from a woman aged 18-29 years in good health and CMV-seronegative.

The J gene is TRBJ1-2, the V gene TRBV11-3; maybe TRBD1 (6 bases). The CDR3 is made up of 15 amino acids. Trimming cost V 0 bases and J 4 bases, with 12 bases left between them. Germline-derived CDR1 and CDR2 are SGHNT and YENEEA. The CDR3 is CASSLEQGSGYGYTF. CDR3 DNA: TGTGCCAGCAGCTTAGAACAGGGATCCGGCTATGGCTACACCTTC.

This rearrangement joins TRBV7-6 to TRBJ1-4; TRBD1 matches 8 bases. The germline V gene encodes CDR1 SGHVS and CDR2 FNYEAQ. The V segment lost 4 bases and the J segment 7 bases; nucleotides outside the gene matches: 8. CDR3 size: 15 residues. This CDR3 is CASSSLRTGSEKLFF. The CDR3 bases are TGTGCCAGCAGCTCCTTACGGACAGGGTCTGAAAAACTGTTTTTT.

In this sample, this clone turned up a few times. This chain uses TRBV9 with TRBJ2-3; TRBD1 is a possible D gene (6 bases). The CDR3 loop spans 14 amino acids. Germline CDR1 and CDR2: SGDLS and YYNGEE. V lost 4 bases and J lost 2, with 11 bases in between. The DNA of the CDR3 is TGTGCCAGCAGCTTCAGGGGAACCACAGATACGCAGTATTTT. Residues: CASSFRGTTDTQYF.

The V and J genes are TRBV6-6 and TRBJ1-2; a weak D match, TRBD1 (5 bases). CDR1 and CDR2 from the germline V gene are MNHNY and SVGAGI (reference sequence). The CDR3 runs 14 residues. The V end lost 3 bases, the J end lost 5 bases, and 13 bases lay between the germline ends. CDR3 sequence: CASSYSRQKYGYTF. CDR3 DNA sequence: TGTGCCAGCAGTTATTCCCGACAGAAGTATGGCTACACCTTC.

This sequence joins TRBV19 and TRBJ1-1, with 11 nucleotides matching TRBD1. Per germline, CDR1 LNHDA and CDR2 SQIVND (reference sequence). After removal of 10 bases from V and 3 bases from J, the junction contained 13 bases not matched to a gene. CDR3 length: 16 residues. In DNA form, the CDR3 reads TGTGCCACCCATTGGTCGTGGGGACAGGGGGACACTGAAGCTTTCTTT. It encodes CATHWSWGQGDTEAFF.

The chain uses TRBV7-2 and TRBJ1-2; D call uncertain. Germline V gives CDR1 SGHTA, CDR2 FQGNSA. V was shortened by 5 bases and J by 4 bases, with 11 bases between the two germline ends. This CDR3 is built from 13 residues. The CDR3 DNA reads TGTGCCAGCAGCCCCGGGAACGGCTATGGCTACACCTTC. Residues: CASSPGNGYGYTF.

The V call is TRBV5-1, the J call TRBJ2-2; 10 bases line up with TRBD1. The V segment lost 3 bases and the J segment 6 bases; nucleotides outside the gene matches: 8. Germline values: CDR1 SGHRS, CDR2 YFSETQ. The CDR3 totals 16 residues. The CDR3 nucleotides are TGCGCCAGCAGCTGGATTGAGACAGGGGGCTCCGGGGAGCTGTTTTTT. Its protein product is CASSWIETGGSGELFF.

The chain couples TRBV28 to TRBJ2-2; 14 bases agree with TRBD2. This CDR3 comprises 18 residues. Germline CDR1 and CDR2: MDHEN and SYDVKM. With V trimmed by 4 bases and J by 3 bases, 7 bases remained unmatched. The CDR3 DNA is TGTGCCAGCAGTTCCCCGACTAGCGGGGGGGAGTACACCGGGGAGCTGTTTTTT. Translating gives CASSSPTSGGEYTGELFF.

The V gene is TRBV9, the J gene TRBJ2-1; 8 bases are a match to TRBD2. This CDR3 comprises 16 residues. J gave up 5 bases and V 4 bases, and 11 bases lay outside the gene matches. Germline CDR1 is SGDLS and CDR2 is YYNGEE. CDR3 region: CASSPRILAANNEQFF. In nucleotides, the CDR3 is TGTGCCAGCAGCCCCCGAATACTAGCGGCAAACAATGAGCAGTTCTTC.

The chain links TRBV7-9 to TRBJ2-3; maybe TRBD2 (5 bases). Germline lookup yields CDR1 SEHNR and CDR2 FQNEAQ (reference sequence). The length of the CDR3 is 13 residues. V was pared by 4 bases and J by 6 bases, with 11 bases between. CDR3 coding DNA: TGTGCCAGCAGCTCAACTAGTTACGATACGCAGTATTTT. Residues: CASSSTSYDTQYF.

The CDR3 here is CASSPWTGGSGANVLTF. The CDR3 DNA is TGTGCCAGCTCACCGTGGACAGGGGGCTCTGGGGCCAACGTCCTGACTTTC. This sequence joins TRBV18 and TRBJ2-6; TRBD1 agrees at 10 bases. The CDR3 consists of 17 residues. The germline CDR1 and CDR2 sequences are KGHSH and LQKENI. Unmatched junction bases numbered 2, after V lost 3 bases and J lost 0 bases.

The chain carries TRBV11-3 and TRBJ2-1; 7 nucleotides line up with TRBD1. Trimming at V came to 4 bases and at J to 6 bases, leaving 9 bases not matched to a gene. This CDR3 is built from 15 residues. Per germline, CDR1 SGHNT and CDR2 YENEEA. The CDR3 DNA follows: TGTGCCAGCAGCTCTCTACAGGGGCCGGGCAATGAGCAGTTCTTC. The encoded protein is CASSSLQGPGNEQFF. Filled out from reference TRBV11-3 and TRBJ2-1, the complete variable domain reads EAGVVQSPRYKIIEKKQPVAFWCNPISGHNTLYWYLQNLGQGPELLIRYENEEAVDDSQLPKDRFSAERLKGVDSTLKIQPAELGDSAVYLCASSSLQGPGNEQFFGPGTRLTVL.

This clone was counted between two and nine times. The chain links TRBV2 to TRBJ2-7, with D perhaps matching TRBD1 (5 bases). The CDR3 consists of 13 residues. The V end was cut by 4 bases, the J end by 2 bases, with 9 bases between. CDR1 is SNHLY and CDR2 is FYNNEI in the germline V gene. The CDR3 bases are TGTGCCAGCAGTGTAGACAGTACCTACGAGCAGTACTTC. Residues: CASSVDSTYEQYF. Using reference TRBV2 and TRBJ2-7 for the parts outside the CDR3, the full variable domain is EPEVTQTPSHQVTQMGQEVILRCVPISNHLYFYWYRQILGQKVEFLVSFYNNEISEKSEIFDDQFSVERPDGSNFTLKIRSTKLEDSAMYFCASSVDSTYEQYFGPGTRLTVT.

This clone was seen a handful of times. V and J are TRBV6-6 and TRBJ1-5, with a tentative D call TRBD1 (5 bases). The CDR3 extends over 14 amino acids. V lost 6 bases to trimming and J lost 5 bases, with 14 bases between them. The V gene's germline CDR1 is MNHNY and CDR2 SVGAGI (reference sequence). CDR3 in amino acids: CASRGRLTDQPQHF. CDR3 nucleotide sequence: TGTGCCAGCAGGGGGCGGCTAACCGATCAGCCCCAGCATTTT.

The chain carries TRBV29-1 and TRBJ1-1, with D unresolved. This CDR3 spans 13 amino acids. The germline CDR1 and CDR2 sequences are SQVTM and ANQGSEA. V lost 6 bases, J lost 0 bases, and 11 bases lay in between. The CDR3 region has the DNA TGCAGCGTCGCGGACTCCCTGAACACTGAAGCTTTCTTT. Encoded protein: CSVADSLNTEAFF.

The chain recombines TRBV18 with TRBJ1-2; 9 positions match TRBD1. Trimming at V came to 5 bases and at J to 4 bases, leaving 8 bases not matched to a gene. The germline CDR1 and CDR2 sequences are KGHSH and LQKENI. CDR3 length: 15 amino acids. The CDR3 loop is CASSSQGARGYGYTF. The CDR3 DNA follows: TGTGCCAGCTCATCACAGGGGGCGCGAGGCTATGGCTACACCTTC.

The CDR3: CASSLAGTSKSPSYGYTF. CDR3 nucleotides: TGCGCCAGCAGCTTAGCCGGGACATCGAAGTCTCCCTCCTATGGCTACACCTTC. V gene TRBV5-1 combines with J gene TRBJ1-2, with a possible D match to TRBD1 (6 bases). With 2 bases removed from V and 4 bases from J, the gap between germline ends came to 24 bases. Per the germline V gene, CDR1 is SGHRS and CDR2 is YFSETQ. CDR3 size: 18 residues.

This chain connects TRBV7-2 to TRBJ1-2; D is possibly TRBD1 (5 bases). CDR1 and CDR2 from the germline V gene are SGHTA and FQGNSA. This CDR3 is 12 amino acids long. Between the trimmed V and J ends, which lost 1 base and 10 bases, there was a span of 10 bases. CDR3 sequence (DNA): TGTGCCAGCAGCTTAGGGACACCTTACTACACCTTC. The encoded protein is CASSLGTPYYTF.

This chain uses TRBV7-9 with TRBJ1-3; D is uncertain. The length of the CDR3 is 13 residues. V was clipped by 6 bases and J by 4 bases, with 10 bases between them. The germline CDR1 and CDR2 sequences are SEHNR and FQNEAQ (reference sequence). The CDR3 protein is CASRETLGNTIYF. In nucleotides, the CDR3 is TGTGCCAGCAGAGAGACACTGGGAAACACCATATATTTT.

Remarks on this clone: The sample has other DNA sequences that encode this CDR3 too. The chain joins TRBV9 to TRBJ1-2; D call uncertain. Trimming pared 0 bases from V and 2 bases from J, leaving 5 bases between. Germline V gives CDR1 SGDLS, CDR2 YYNGEE. The CDR3 extends over 13 amino acids. The CDR3 DNA sequence: TGTGCCAGCAGCGTAGGAGGAAACTATGGCTACACCTTC. The encoded protein is CASSVGGNYGYTF.

The chain has TRBV4-1 and TRBJ2-1; 15 bases align to TRBD2. Germline CDR1 is MGHRA and CDR2 is YSYEKL. V lost 1 base and J lost 0; bases outside the gene matches: 4. The CDR3 spans 19 residues. In DNA, the CDR3 is TGCGCCAGCAGCCAAGGGACTAGCGGGGGGGGGAGCTCCTACAATGAGCAGTTCTTC. Translating it yields CASSQGTSGGGSSYNEQFF.

The CDR3 loop is CASSLHRTYEQYF. CDR3 in DNA: TGTGCCAGCAGCTTACACAGGACCTACGAGCAGTACTTC. J is TRBJ2-7 and V is TRBV11-1; possibly TRBD1 for D (5 bases). Germline-derived CDR1 and CDR2 are SGHAT and FQDESV (reference sequence). Trimming stripped 2 bases from V and 2 bases from J, with 7 bases between. The CDR3 extends over 13 amino acids.

V is TRBV6-5 and J is TRBJ1-2; possible D gene TRBD1, 5 bases. The CDR3 length is 12 residues. In germline, CDR1 is MNHEY, CDR2 SVGAGI. Trimming took off 4 bases at V and 6 bases at J, with 9 bases between the two ends. Written as DNA, the CDR3 is TGTGCCAGCAGTTGGGGAGGGGATGGCTACACCTTC. Its protein is CASSWGGDGYTF.

This clone came up a few times. The V gene is TRBV28, the J gene TRBJ1-6; 7 nucleotides align to TRBD1. V lost 6 bases and J lost 4; bases outside the gene matches: 9. Germline V gene lookup returns CDR1 MDHEN and CDR2 SYDVKM. This CDR3 has 16 amino acids. DNA of the CDR3: TGTGCCAGCAGGGGCCAGACAGGGAAGTATAATTCACCCCTCCACTTT. Translated, it gives CASRGQTGKYNSPLHF.

This clone appeared once. The V and J genes are TRBV6-5 and TRBJ2-2; 8 nucleotides line up with TRBD1. This CDR3 has 15 residues. The V gene's germline CDR1 is MNHEY and CDR2 SVGAGI. The junction had 10 bases not matched to a gene; V was cut back by 7 bases and J by 6 bases. The CDR3 is CASTGQGVDAGELFF. The CDR3 region has the DNA TGTGCCAGCACCGGACAGGGAGTTGACGCCGGGGAGCTGTTTTTT.

The chain joins TRBV30 to TRBJ1-3; D is uncertain. CDR3 length: 15 amino acids. Germline assignment: CDR1 GTSNPN and CDR2 SVGIG (reference sequence). V gave up 1 base and J gave up 0 bases, with 10 bases separating them. The CDR3 DNA reads as TGTGCCTGGAGTGGTACGGAGTTCTCTGGAAACACCATATATTTT. This gives the protein CAWSGTEFSGNTIYF.

In this sample, this clone turned up a few times. This chain uses TRBV7-9 with TRBJ2-3; a possible D gene is TRBD2 (6 bases). The length of the CDR3 is 16 residues. Deletions cut 5 bases from V and 1 base from J, with 16 bases between. Germline lookup yields CDR1 SEHNR and CDR2 FQNEAQ (reference sequence). CDR3 sequence reads: CASSRAVGGGTDTQYF. The CDR3 region has the DNA TGTGCCAGCAGCCGGGCGGTCGGCGGGGGCACAGATACGCAGTATTTT.